This T cell receptor (beta chain) was observed in a study of shared clonotypes between healthy human individuals. General study results and limits: Sampling was confined to blood; repertoires within tissues likely differ. What naive subsets generally showed was a larger estimated richness than memory subsets showed.

This clone turned up a few times. Its antigen is as yet unknown. Germline V CDR1 and CDR2: SEHNR, FQNEAQ (reference sequence). This CDR3 has 13 amino acids. Losses at the gene ends were 8 bases for V and 2 bases for J; bases not matched to a gene: 3. The study ran the assay at deep level. Using immunoSEQ multiplex PCR, the repertoire was profiled, and TCRdb retains in-frame clones only, with some absent. Among just under 350,000 clones listed, about 73% were seen once. Division of CD4+ cells produced a CD45RA+ naive subset and a CD45RA-negative memory subset. Sequencing input: memory CD4+ T cells sorted from blood. Subset reported: CD45RA-negative fraction. The receptor comes from a man between 25 and 39 years old in good health. V is TRBV7-9 and J is TRBJ2-7; 10 bases are shared with TRBD2. CDR3 nucleotide sequence: TGTGCCAGCGGGAGCGGGAGGGCCTACGAGCAGTACTTC. Translated: CASGSGRAYEQYF.